This T cell receptor (beta chain) came from a study of OX40 agonist ivuxolimab in advanced cancers. On this clone itself: Its antigen remains unknown. Within the sample, other DNA sequences also encode this same CDR3.

Trimming left V 0 bases short and J 2 bases short, with 5 bases between. The length of the CDR3 is 13 residues. CDR1 is SGDLS, CDR2 YYNGEE, per germline. Study-level results: Expanded clones were, on average, more numerous in CD8+ T cells than in CD4+. The antigen specificity of the peripheral T cells (those that were expanded) was not determined.

Generated by immunoSEQ multiplex PCR, the TCRdb table keeps only in-frame clones and is missing some. The sample yields 50,000 to 70,000 clones, over 90% seen once. Autoimmune disease history or systemic immunosuppression disqualified patients. Here the sequenced sample was CD4+ or CD8+ T cells sorted from blood, taken in a trial of the OX40 agonist ivuxolimab. This chain uses TRBV9 with TRBJ1-1; the D is unclear. The clonotype originates from an adult with an advanced solid tumor such as melanoma, head and neck, liver or kidney cancer. CDR3 sequence reads: CASSVAGNTEAFF. In nucleotides, the CDR3 is TGTGCCAGCAGCGTAGCCGGTAACACTGAAGCTTTCTTT.